The source of this T cell receptor (beta chain) is a study of blood T cell repertoires in COVID-19. Study summary: Italy, Spain and the United States were the sources of the convalescent and acute COVID-19 samples. In each case, the material was cDNA or gDNA derived from T cells, B-cell-depleted T cells, or PBMCs.

Original methodology: Amplification of reference gene primers provided the estimated nucleated cell counts. TCRdb's copy holds only in-frame clones and misses some; the assay was immunoSEQ multiplex PCR. That table is the source of V, J and clone size, and D and trimming were worked out from the DNA. The sample yields more than 95,000 clones, around 84% seen once. The V and J ends lost 6 bases and 4 bases respectively, with 15 bases between them. CDR1 is MNHEY, CDR2 SMNVEV, per germline (reference sequence). CDR3 length equals 14 residues. This receptor was identified in a woman aged 80 or over with acute or convalescent COVID-19. Sequencing used peripheral blood. The rearrangement links TRBV27 to TRBJ1-2, with D unclear. The CDR3 DNA reads as TGTGCCAGCAGCAACATAGGCGGAATCTATGGCTACACCTTC. Its translation: CASSNIGGIYGYTF.